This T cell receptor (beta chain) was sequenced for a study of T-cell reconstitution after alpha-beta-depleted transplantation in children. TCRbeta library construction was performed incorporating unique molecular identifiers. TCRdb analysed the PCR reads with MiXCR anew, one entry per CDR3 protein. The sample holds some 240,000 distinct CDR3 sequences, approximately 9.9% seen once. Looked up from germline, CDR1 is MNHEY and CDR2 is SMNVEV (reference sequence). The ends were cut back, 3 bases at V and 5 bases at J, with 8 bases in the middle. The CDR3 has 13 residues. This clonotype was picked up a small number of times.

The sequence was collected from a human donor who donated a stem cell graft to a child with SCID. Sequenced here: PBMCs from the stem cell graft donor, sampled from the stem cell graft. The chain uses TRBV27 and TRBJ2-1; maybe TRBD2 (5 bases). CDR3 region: CASSFHGNNEQFF. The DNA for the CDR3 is TGTGCCAGCAGTTTTCACGGGAACAATGAGCAGTTCTTC.